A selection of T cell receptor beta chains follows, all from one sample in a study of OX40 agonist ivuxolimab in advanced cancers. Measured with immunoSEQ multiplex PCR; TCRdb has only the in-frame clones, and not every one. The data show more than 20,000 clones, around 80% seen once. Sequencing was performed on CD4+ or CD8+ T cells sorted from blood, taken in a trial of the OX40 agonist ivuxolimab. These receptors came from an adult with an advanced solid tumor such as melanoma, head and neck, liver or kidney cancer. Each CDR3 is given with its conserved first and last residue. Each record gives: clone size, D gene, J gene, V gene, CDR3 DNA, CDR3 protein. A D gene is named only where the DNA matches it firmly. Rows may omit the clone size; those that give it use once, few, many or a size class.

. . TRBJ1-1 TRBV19 TGTGCCAGTACCTTACAGGGGAACACTGAAGCTTTCTTT CASTLQGNTEAFF
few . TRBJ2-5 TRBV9 TGTGCCAGCAGCGTAGCCAGAGGGGAGACCCAGTACTTC CASSVARGETQYF
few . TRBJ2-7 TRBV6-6 TGTGCCAGCAGTTACTCTGACTACGAGCAGTACTTC CASSYSDYEQYF
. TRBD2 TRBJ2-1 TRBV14 TGTGCCAGCAGCCTCGGGACTAGCGCCGGTTACAATGAGCAGTTCTTC CASSLGTSAGYNEQFF
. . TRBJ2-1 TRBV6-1 TGTGCCAGCAGCCGGGACGGGTACAATGAGCAGTTCTTC CASSRDGYNEQFF
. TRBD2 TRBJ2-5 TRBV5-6 TGTGCCAGCAGCTTTAGCGGGGGTCACCTCATGCTCCAAGAGACCCAGTACTTC CASSFSGGHLMLQETQYF
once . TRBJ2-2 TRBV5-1 TGCGCCAGCAGCTTGGTTGGGGCCGGGGAGCTGTTTTTT CASSLVGAGELFF
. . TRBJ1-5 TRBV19 TGTGCCAGTAGTACCACCCCAGCTTGGGGTCAGCCCCAGCATTTT CASSTTPAWGQPQHF
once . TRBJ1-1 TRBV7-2 TGTGCCAGCAGCTTAACCCCCCGTACTGAAGCTTTCTTT CASSLTPRTEAFF
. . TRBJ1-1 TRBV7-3 TGTGCCAGCAGGCCGGGGCCGAACACTGAAGCTTTCTTT CASRPGPNTEAFF
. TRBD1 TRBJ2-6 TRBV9 TGTGCCAGCAGCCCAAAGACCGGGACAGGGGTCCTCTCTGGGGCCAACGTCCTGACTTTC CASSPKTGTGVLSGANVLTF
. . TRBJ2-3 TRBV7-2 TGTGCCAGCAGCTTAGCTCAGGATAATACGCAGTATTTT CASSLAQDNTQYF
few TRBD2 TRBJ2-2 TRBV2 TGTGCCAGCAGCCCCCAGGCGGGGGGGCCTACCGGGGAGCTGTTTTTT CASSPQAGGPTGELFF
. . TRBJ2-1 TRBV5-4 TGTGCCAGCAGCTTGAATGGGAAGGTGGACAATGAGCAGTTCTTC CASSLNGKVDNEQFF
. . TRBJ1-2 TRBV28 TGTGCCAGCACCCCGGACGGAAGGGGCTACACCTTC CASTPDGRGYTF
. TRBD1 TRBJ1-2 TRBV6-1 TGTGCCAGCAGTGAACAGGGGGGGTTTGGCTACACCTTC CASSEQGGFGYTF
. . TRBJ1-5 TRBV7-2 TGTGCCAGCAGCTTAAATACTGGATTCGGCAGCAATCAGCCCCAGCATTTT CASSLNTGFGSNQPQHF
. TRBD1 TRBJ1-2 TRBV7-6 TGTGCCAGCAGCTCGGCAAATAGCCCGGACAGGGATTCCTATGGCTACACCTTC CASSSANSPDRDSYGYTF
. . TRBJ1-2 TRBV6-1 TGTGCCAGCAGTGAAATAGGATACTATGGCTACACCTTC CASSEIGYYGYTF
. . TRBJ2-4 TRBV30 TGTGCCTGGAGTCCACCGTTGGCCAAAAACATTCAGTACTTC CAWSPPLAKNIQYF
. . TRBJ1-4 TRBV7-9 TGTGCCAGCAGCTCTCAAACTGCAACTAATGAAAAACTGTTTTTT CASSSQTATNEKLFF
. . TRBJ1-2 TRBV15 TGTGCCACCAGCATCGAGTTGGGGGGTGCATATGGCTACACCTTC CATSIELGGAYGYTF
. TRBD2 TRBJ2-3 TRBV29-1 TGCAGCGTCGCCGGGACTAGCGGCAGCACAGATACGCAGTATTTT CSVAGTSGSTDTQYF
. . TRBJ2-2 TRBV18 TGTGCCAGCTCACCACAGGGGGCCGGGGAGCTGTTTTTT CASSPQGAGELFF
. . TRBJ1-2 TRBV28 TGTGCCAGCAGTTTACCAGACGGGTCCCGTAGGATCTTC CASSLPDGSRRIF
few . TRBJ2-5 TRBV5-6 TGTGCCAGCACCAATTGGGGCGGGGAAGGAGAGACCCAGTACTTC CASTNWGGEGETQYF
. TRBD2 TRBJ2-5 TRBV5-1 TGCGCCAGCAGCTACCGGGACTATAAAGAGACCCAGTACTTC CASSYRDYKETQYF
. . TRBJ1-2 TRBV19 TGTGCCAGTAGTATAGATCAGGACAGAGACTATGGCTACACCTTC CASSIDQDRDYGYTF
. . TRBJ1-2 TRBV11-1 TGTGCCAGCAGCCCGGACGGCTATGGCTACACCTTC CASSPDGYGYTF
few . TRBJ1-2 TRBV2 TGTGCCAGCAGCCCCTCGTTGAACTATGGCTACACCTTC CASSPSLNYGYTF
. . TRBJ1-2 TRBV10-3 TGTGCCATATCGCGGGGGGGAGACTATGGCTACACCTTC CAISRGGDYGYTF
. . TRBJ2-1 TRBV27 TGTGCCAGCAGTTCACCCCTCAGGGGTCGGTACAATGAGCAGTTCTTC CASSSPLRGRYNEQFF
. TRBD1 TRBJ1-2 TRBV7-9 TGTGCCAGCAGCTTAGTCCCCCCGGGACAGGGTGGTGGCTACACCTTC CASSLVPPGQGGGYTF
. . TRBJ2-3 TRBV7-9 TGTGCCAGCAGTGAGGGGGGGCGAACAGATACGCAGTATTTT CASSEGGRTDTQYF
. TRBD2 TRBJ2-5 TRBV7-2 TGTGCCAGCAGCTCCGGGGGACTATCCGAAGAGACCCAGTACTTC CASSSGGLSEETQYF
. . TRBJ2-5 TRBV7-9 TGTGCCAGCAGCCTAGGTCGGTCCAGCCAGGAGACCCAGTACTTC CASSLGRSSQETQYF
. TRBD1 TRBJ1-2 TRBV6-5 TGTGCCAGCAGACGGGGACAGGGAGGTACATATGGCTACACCTTC CASRRGQGGTYGYTF
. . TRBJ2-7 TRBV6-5 TGTGCCGTCGAGGGGAGCTCCTACGAGCAGTACTTC CAVEGSSYEQYF
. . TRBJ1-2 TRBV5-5 TGTGCCAGCAGCCCTACCCTGAGGCTGGGGGGCTACACCTTC CASSPTLRLGGYTF
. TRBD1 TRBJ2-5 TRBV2 TGTGCTTGCAGGGGACAGGGGGAGACCCAGTACTTC CACRGQGETQYF
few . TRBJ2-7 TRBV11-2 TGTGCCAGCAGCTTAGCGCAGGACGGGGGCCGAAGGGAGTACTTC CASSLAQDGGRREYF
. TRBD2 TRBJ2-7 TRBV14 TGTGCCAGCAGCCAGGGGACTAGTCGGGCCAAGCAGTACTTC CASSQGTSRAKQYF
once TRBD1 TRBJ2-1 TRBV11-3 TGTGCCAGCAGCTCCTCCGGGACAGGGGTCAATGAGCAGTTCTTC CASSSSGTGVNEQFF
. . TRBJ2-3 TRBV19 TGTGCCAGTAGTCGTCGCCGGGACATCACCACAGATACGCAGTATTTT CASSRRRDITTDTQYF
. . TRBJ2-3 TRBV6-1 TGTGCCAGCAGTGAAGCTTCGGGCACAGATACGCAGTATTTT CASSEASGTDTQYF
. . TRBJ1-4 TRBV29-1 TGCAGCGTGAACGGCCACGCTAATGAAAAACTGTTTTTT CSVNGHANEKLFF
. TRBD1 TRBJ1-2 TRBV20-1 TGCAGTGCGGATCAGGGGGGTGGCTACACCTTC CSADQGGGYTF
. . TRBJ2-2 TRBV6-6 TGTGCCAGCAGCCGTTGGGGGGTCGAGAACACCGGGGAGCTGTTTTTT CASSRWGVENTGELFF
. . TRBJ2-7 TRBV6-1 TGTGCCAGCAGTGAATTCATAACAAGCTCCTACGAGCAGTACTTC CASSEFITSSYEQYF
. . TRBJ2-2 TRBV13 TGTGCCAGCAGCTCCTCCCGAAAAGGGACCGGGGAGCTGTTTTTT CASSSSRKGTGELFF
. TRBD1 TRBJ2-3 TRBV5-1 TGCGCCAGCAGCTTGGTTCCAGGGGGCAGCACAGATACGCAGTATTTT CASSLVPGGSTDTQYF
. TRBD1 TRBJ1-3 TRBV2 TGTGCCAGCAGGGCCCCTGGGACAGCCTCCTCTGGAAACACCATATATTTT CASRAPGTASSGNTIYF
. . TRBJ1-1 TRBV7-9 TGTGCCAGCAGCTTAGCCGGGGGTGGGGGTTCTGAAGCTTTCTTT CASSLAGGGGSEAFF
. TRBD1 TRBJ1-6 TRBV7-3 TGTGCCAGCAGTCAAACAGGGGGTAGCTCCTATAATTCACCCCTCCACTTT CASSQTGGSSYNSPLHF
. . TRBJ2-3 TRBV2 TGTGCCAGCAGTGAGGTCAGCTTATCCACCTTT CASSEVSLSTF
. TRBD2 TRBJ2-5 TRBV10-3 TGTGCCTCTAGCGGGGGGTACCAAGAGACCCAGTACTTC CASSGGYQETQYF
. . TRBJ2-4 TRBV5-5 TGTGCCAGCAGCGACAGACGGTTAGCCAAAAACATTCAGTACTTC CASSDRRLAKNIQYF